One T cell receptor beta chain is described in this entry. Only in-frame clones appear in the TCRdb table, and some are missing; sequencing was by immunoSEQ multiplex PCR. The table shows about 220,000 clones, with 65% to 85% occurring only once. This entry belongs to a study of blood T cell repertoires in COVID-19. The V gene lost 0 bases and the J gene lost 4 bases, with 12 bases spanning the gap. The CDR3 runs 15 residues. CDR1 LGHDT and CDR2 YNNKEL come from the germline V gene (reference sequence). This sequence was found in a woman aged 55-69 years who had recovered from COVID-19. Specimen: PBMCs or T cells enriched from blood (not recorded which). V is TRBV3-1 (or the pseudogene TRBV3-2) and J is TRBJ1-2; tentatively, D is TRBD1 (5 bases). CDR3 nucleotides: TGTGCCAGCAGCCAAGATCCGACAGTACTCTATGGCTACACCTTC. Encoded protein: CASSQDPTVLYGYTF.